A single TCR beta chain is shown here with its context. Its antigen remains unidentified. The sample has other DNA sequences that encode this CDR3 too. This sample is drawn from a study of PD-1 blockade in classical Hodgkin lymphoma. Study details: Every 2 weeks, patients got 3 mg/kg intravenous nivolumab. General observations from the study: The study found complete responders had baseline diversity similar to newly diagnosed patients.

Time point given: cycle 4 day 1 (C4D1), after five to seven weeks of nivolumab. Brentuximab vedotin exposure varied, and every patient relapsed after autologous stem cell transplantation. Magnetic negative selection of thawed PBMCs was the method by which CD4+ T cells were purified. Classification of best responses gave complete response, partial response or progressive disease. Profiling relied on immunoSEQ multiplex PCR, and the TCRdb table lists in-frame clones only, not all of them. The sample shows some 27,000 clones, 80% to 90% of them seen only once. The V gene lost 0 bases and the J gene lost 2 bases, with 7 bases spanning the gap. CDR3 length: 14 residues. CDR1 and CDR2 from the germline V gene are SGHRS and YFSETQ.

Specimen: CD4+ T cells from blood, collected before the fourth cycle of nivolumab. The genes are TRBV5-1 and TRBJ2-3; D not certain. This TCR was sampled from a human donor with classical Hodgkin lymphoma. The CDR3 reads CASSLGGTTDTQYF. The DNA for the CDR3 is TGCGCCAGCAGCTTGGGAGGAACCACAGATACGCAGTATTTT. Using reference TRBV5-1 and TRBJ2-3 for the parts outside the CDR3, the full variable domain is KAGVTQTPRYLIKTRGQQVTLSCSPISGHRSVSWYQQTPGQGLQFLFEYFSETQRNKGNFPGRFSGRQFSNSRSEMNVSTLELGDSALYLCASSLGGTTDTQYFGPGTRLTVL.